This is a list of T cell receptor beta chains from one sample in a study of blood T cell repertoires in COVID-19. Sequencing used immunoSEQ multiplex PCR; TCRdb keeps in-frame clones, though not all of them. The profile shows around 300,000 clones, over 80% of them singletons. The source material was PBMCs or T cells enriched from blood (not recorded which). The receptors come from a man aged 25 to 40 who had recovered from COVID-19. Both conserved end residues are part of each CDR3. The order of the fields is V gene, J gene, D gene, clone size, CDR3 DNA, CDR3 protein. D genes are given only for firm matches. For some rows the clone size is stated as once, few or many, or as a class when expanded; others skip it.

v_call: TRBV5-1; j_call: TRBJ2-7; d_call: .; clone_size: .; cdr3_nt: TGCGCCAGCAGCTTGGCCGGGGACGAGCAGTACTTC; cdr3_aa: CASSLAGDEQYF
v_call: TRBV3-1/TRBV3-2; j_call: TRBJ1-1; d_call: .; clone_size: .; cdr3_nt: TGTGCCAGCAGCCAAGAAAACAGGGACACTGAAGCTTTCTTT; cdr3_aa: CASSQENRDTEAFF
v_call: TRBV6-6; j_call: TRBJ2-2; d_call: .; clone_size: .; cdr3_nt: TGTGCCAGCAGCATAACAGGGTTAACCGGGGAGCTGTTTTTT; cdr3_aa: CASSITGLTGELFF
v_call: TRBV6-1; j_call: TRBJ1-1; d_call: .; clone_size: .; cdr3_nt: TGTGCCAGCAGTGAAGGACACCAGCACACTGAAGCTTTCTTT; cdr3_aa: CASSEGHQHTEAFF
v_call: TRBV5-6; j_call: TRBJ1-1; d_call: TRBD1; clone_size: .; cdr3_nt: TGTGCCAGCAGCCCAGGGACAGAGAACACTGAAGCTTTCTTT; cdr3_aa: CASSPGTENTEAFF
v_call: TRBV7-9; j_call: TRBJ1-4; d_call: .; clone_size: .; cdr3_nt: TGTGCCAGCAGCTATAGTGCAACTAATGAAAAACTGTTTTTT; cdr3_aa: CASSYSATNEKLFF
v_call: TRBV11-2; j_call: TRBJ1-3; d_call: .; clone_size: .; cdr3_nt: TGTGCCAGCAGCTTAGCCGGCTCTGGAAACACCATATATTTT; cdr3_aa: CASSLAGSGNTIYF
v_call: TRBV4-1; j_call: TRBJ1-2; d_call: .; clone_size: .; cdr3_nt: TGCGCCAGCAGCCAATTTAAACCGAGGGAGCGTGGCTACACCTTC; cdr3_aa: CASSQFKPRERGYTF
v_call: TRBV11-2; j_call: TRBJ2-3; d_call: .; clone_size: .; cdr3_nt: TGTGCCAGCAGCTCCAAGAGGGTGGGTCCAGATACGCAGTATTTT; cdr3_aa: CASSSKRVGPDTQYF
v_call: TRBV19; j_call: TRBJ1-1; d_call: .; clone_size: .; cdr3_nt: TGTGCCAGTAGTATTAAGGGCCAGGGCAACACTGAAGCTTTCTTT; cdr3_aa: CASSIKGQGNTEAFF
v_call: TRBV27; j_call: TRBJ1-5; d_call: .; clone_size: .; cdr3_nt: TGTGCCAGCAGTTTAGGCGGCACTCTCCTTCCCAATCAGCCCCAGCATTTT; cdr3_aa: CASSLGGTLLPNQPQHF
v_call: TRBV24-1; j_call: TRBJ2-3; d_call: TRBD1; clone_size: .; cdr3_nt: TGTGCCACCAGTGCGGGACAGGGCCGCACAGATACGCAGTATTTT; cdr3_aa: CATSAGQGRTDTQYF
v_call: TRBV5-1; j_call: TRBJ2-5; d_call: TRBD1; clone_size: .; cdr3_nt: TGCGCCAGCAGCCCAGGACAGGGACAAGAGACCCAGTACTTC; cdr3_aa: CASSPGQGQETQYF
v_call: TRBV7-8; j_call: TRBJ2-2; d_call: .; clone_size: few; cdr3_nt: TGTGCCAGCAGCCGGTATGGCCGGGGCACCGGGGAGCTGTTTTTT; cdr3_aa: CASSRYGRGTGELFF
v_call: TRBV3-1/TRBV3-2; j_call: TRBJ2-1; d_call: TRBD2; clone_size: .; cdr3_nt: TGTGCCAGCAGCCTAAGCGGGGGTAGCGACAATGAGCAGTTCTTC; cdr3_aa: CASSLSGGSDNEQFF
v_call: TRBV3-1/TRBV3-2; j_call: TRBJ2-4; d_call: .; clone_size: .; cdr3_nt: TGTGCCAGCAGCCAGGACAGAACACTAGCCAAAAACATTCAGTACTTC; cdr3_aa: CASSQDRTLAKNIQYF
v_call: TRBV2; j_call: TRBJ1-2; d_call: TRBD1; clone_size: .; cdr3_nt: TGTGCCAGCAGGGGGACAGACTTCTATGGCTACACCTTC; cdr3_aa: CASRGTDFYGYTF
v_call: TRBV18; j_call: TRBJ1-6; d_call: TRBD1; clone_size: .; cdr3_nt: TGTGCCAGCTCTCCCCGGGACAGTAGCTCCTATAATTCACCCCTCCACTTT; cdr3_aa: CASSPRDSSSYNSPLHF
v_call: TRBV27; j_call: TRBJ1-3; d_call: TRBD1; clone_size: .; cdr3_nt: TGTGCCAGCAGTCCCGGGACAGGGCCTGGAAACACCATATATTTT; cdr3_aa: CASSPGTGPGNTIYF
v_call: TRBV28; j_call: TRBJ1-4; d_call: .; clone_size: few; cdr3_nt: TGTGCCAGCAGCCCGACCCCTCCCAGGGGCAAACTGTTTTTT; cdr3_aa: CASSPTPPRGKLFF
v_call: TRBV7-3; j_call: TRBJ1-6; d_call: TRBD1; clone_size: .; cdr3_nt: TGTGCCAGCAGCCCGAGGGGACAGGGGCTTTCACCCCTCCACTTT; cdr3_aa: CASSPRGQGLSPLHF
v_call: TRBV4-1; j_call: TRBJ2-7; d_call: .; clone_size: .; cdr3_nt: TGCGCCAGCAGCCAGGCCTACAGGGACTACGAGCAGTACTTC; cdr3_aa: CASSQAYRDYEQYF
v_call: TRBV6-1; j_call: TRBJ2-7; d_call: TRBD2; clone_size: .; cdr3_nt: TGTGCCAGCAGTGGCCCGAACAAGCGGGGAGCCTACGAGCAGTACTTC; cdr3_aa: CASSGPNKRGAYEQYF
v_call: TRBV28; j_call: TRBJ1-4; d_call: .; clone_size: .; cdr3_nt: TGTGCCAGCAGCCTATCTAGTTATGAAAAACTGTTTTTT; cdr3_aa: CASSLSSYEKLFF
v_call: TRBV5-4; j_call: TRBJ1-1; d_call: .; clone_size: .; cdr3_nt: TGTGCCAGCACCAAGGAGTCCCCCACTGAAGCTTTCTTT; cdr3_aa: CASTKESPTEAFF
v_call: TRBV15; j_call: TRBJ1-5; d_call: .; clone_size: .; cdr3_nt: TGTGCCACCAGCAGAGGAGAATCTCAGCCCCAGCATTTT; cdr3_aa: CATSRGESQPQHF
v_call: TRBV3-1/TRBV3-2; j_call: TRBJ1-1; d_call: TRBD1; clone_size: .; cdr3_nt: TGTGCCAGCAGCCAAGACGGGACAGGGGAAACTGAAGCTTTCTTT; cdr3_aa: CASSQDGTGETEAFF
v_call: TRBV10-3; j_call: TRBJ2-2; d_call: TRBD1; clone_size: .; cdr3_nt: TGTGCCATCAGCTTGGCAGGGGGGAACACCGGGGAGCTGTTTTTT; cdr3_aa: CAISLAGGNTGELFF
v_call: TRBV6-5; j_call: TRBJ1-2; d_call: TRBD1; clone_size: once; cdr3_nt: TGTGCCAGCAGTTTCGGCAGGGGGACAACTAACTATGGCTACACCTTC; cdr3_aa: CASSFGRGTTNYGYTF
v_call: TRBV2; j_call: TRBJ1-4; d_call: .; clone_size: .; cdr3_nt: TGTGCCAGCAGTGAGGAGGGGCGACCTAATGAAAAACTGTTTTTT; cdr3_aa: CASSEEGRPNEKLFF
v_call: TRBV2; j_call: TRBJ2-3; d_call: TRBD1; clone_size: .; cdr3_nt: TGTGCCAGCAGCCCGGACAGGGGTGGGGATACGCAGTATTTT; cdr3_aa: CASSPDRGGDTQYF
v_call: TRBV7-8; j_call: TRBJ1-2; d_call: TRBD1; clone_size: .; cdr3_nt: TGTGCCAGCAGCACCACAGGGGGCTATGGCTACACCTTC; cdr3_aa: CASSTTGGYGYTF
v_call: TRBV6-5; j_call: TRBJ2-1; d_call: TRBD2; clone_size: once; cdr3_nt: TGTGCCAGCAGGCTAGCGGGGGTCTCCTACAATGAGCAGTTCTTC; cdr3_aa: CASRLAGVSYNEQFF
v_call: TRBV18; j_call: TRBJ2-7; d_call: .; clone_size: once; cdr3_nt: TGTGCCAGCTCGGCAGGACTGGTCTCCTACGAGCAGTACTTC; cdr3_aa: CASSAGLVSYEQYF
v_call: TRBV25-1; j_call: TRBJ2-5; d_call: .; clone_size: .; cdr3_nt: TGTGCCAGCAGTGAGCAGGGCGGTGCAAGTACCCAGTACTTC; cdr3_aa: CASSEQGGASTQYF
v_call: TRBV5-1; j_call: TRBJ2-2; d_call: TRBD2; clone_size: .; cdr3_nt: TGCGCCAGCAGGAGCGGGGCGGGCACCGGGGAGCTGTTTTTT; cdr3_aa: CASRSGAGTGELFF
v_call: TRBV7-8; j_call: TRBJ1-5; d_call: TRBD1; clone_size: .; cdr3_nt: TGTGCCAGCAGCTTACCCTCGACAGGGAGTCATCAGCCCCAGCATTTT; cdr3_aa: CASSLPSTGSHQPQHF
v_call: TRBV24-1; j_call: TRBJ2-7; d_call: TRBD1; clone_size: .; cdr3_nt: TGTGCCACCAGTGATCCGGGACAGGGACTTTACGAGCAGTACTTC; cdr3_aa: CATSDPGQGLYEQYF
v_call: TRBV2; j_call: TRBJ2-4; d_call: .; clone_size: .; cdr3_nt: TGTGCCAGCACGCAGGGCGGCGGAAACATTCAGTACTTC; cdr3_aa: CASTQGGGNIQYF